This record looks at one T cell receptor beta chain sequence and its context. For TCRbeta, the library was prepared with unique molecular identifiers. TCRdb analysed the PCR reads with MiXCR anew, one entry per CDR3 protein. The top ten hold about 2.4% of the sample, which has 200,000 to 300,000 distinct CDR3 sequences, 12% seen once. The sample belongs to a study of T-cell reconstitution after alpha-beta-depleted transplantation in children. This TCR was sampled from a human donor who donated a stem cell graft to a child with acute lymphoblastic leukemia. The input for sequencing was PBMCs from the stem cell graft donor, taken from the stem cell graft.

In nucleotides, the CDR3 is TGTGCCAGCAGCTCGGGACCCTTGAACACTGAAGCTTTCTTT. Amino acid sequence: CASSSGPLNTEAFF. This chain joins TRBV7-9 and TRBJ1-1, with a weak D call TRBD1 (5 bases). This CDR3 is 14 amino acids long. Germline V gives CDR1 SEHNR, CDR2 FQNEAQ (reference sequence). Trimming left V 4 bases short and J 0 bases short, with 9 bases between.